Sequencing of this T cell receptor (beta chain) was carried out in a study of response to subunit inactivated influenza vaccine. Whole-study findings and limits: Every seasonal influenza vaccination brings in few new T cells, the authors suggested.

A single record per CDR3 protein comes from TCRdb applying MiXCR to the RT-PCR reads. This sample has some 600,000 distinct CDR3 sequences, with 12% to 15% found just once. In regard to this clonotype: As yet, its antigen is unknown.

In germline, CDR1 is SGHRS, CDR2 YFSETQ. The CDR3 extends over 20 amino acids. J was trimmed by 0 bases and V by 7 bases; bases with no gene match: 22. This TCR was recovered from a man aged 50-59 years who received an inactivated influenza vaccine. The chain is built from TRBV5-1 and TRBJ2-1; 7 bases are shared with TRBD2. This specimen was PBMCs from blood, taken around 15 days before vaccination. In DNA, the CDR3 is TGCGCCAGCCTAGTTGGGCTGGGCTGGGGGGGAATTTTCTCCTACAATGAGCAGTTCTTC. It yields the protein CASLVGLGWGGIFSYNEQFF.